These T cell receptor beta chains were read from a single sample in a study of blood T cell repertoires in COVID-19. Assay: immunoSEQ multiplex PCR; the TCRdb copy retains only in-frame clones and omits some. The table lists under 200,000 clones, roughly four fifths of them singletons. The sequenced material came from peripheral blood. The receptors derive from a human donor in a cohort sampled during active COVID-19. Each CDR3 is given with its conserved first and last residue. The D gene is left open where the match is weak. Clone size is given for some rows only: seen once, a few or many times, or a class if the clone is expanded.

CDR3 protein: CASRTSGRNGEQFF; CDR3 DNA: TGTGCCAGCAGGACTAGCGGGAGGAACGGTGAGCAGTTCTTC; clone size: few; D gene: TRBD2; V gene: TRBV3-1/TRBV3-2; J gene: TRBJ2-1
CDR3 protein: CASSLQGIDTQYF; CDR3 DNA: TGTGCCAGCAGCCTACAGGGAATAGATACGCAGTATTTT; clone size: .; D gene: .; V gene: TRBV7-2; J gene: TRBJ2-3
CDR3 protein: CASSQVIGVHDAKNIQYF; CDR3 DNA: TGTGCCAGCAGCCAGGTTATAGGGGTCCACGACGCCAAAAACATTCAGTACTTC; clone size: .; D gene: .; V gene: TRBV4-2; J gene: TRBJ2-4
CDR3 protein: CASSRDRRSTGELFF; CDR3 DNA: TGTGCCAGCAGCCGGGACAGGCGCTCCACCGGGGAGCTGTTTTTT; clone size: .; D gene: TRBD1; V gene: TRBV5-5; J gene: TRBJ2-2
CDR3 protein: CASSEAWATPMNTEAFF; CDR3 DNA: TGTGCCAGCAGTGAAGCGTGGGCAACGCCCATGAACACTGAAGCTTTCTTT; clone size: .; D gene: .; V gene: TRBV6-1; J gene: TRBJ1-1
CDR3 protein: CASRAGQGTKPQHF; CDR3 DNA: TGCGCCAGCAGGGCGGGACAGGGGACGAAGCCCCAGCATTTT; clone size: .; D gene: TRBD1; V gene: TRBV10-1; J gene: TRBJ1-5
CDR3 protein: CASSTTGGRGTEQYF; CDR3 DNA: TGTGCCAGCAGTACCACGGGCGGCAGGGGGACCGAGCAGTACTTC; clone size: .; D gene: TRBD1; V gene: TRBV28; J gene: TRBJ2-7
CDR3 protein: CASSFPGQLTDTQYF; CDR3 DNA: TGTGCCAGCAGTTTCCCTGGACAGCTCACAGATACGCAGTATTTT; clone size: .; D gene: .; V gene: TRBV6-2/TRBV6-3; J gene: TRBJ2-3
CDR3 protein: CASSHPLSTGHPNTGELFF; CDR3 DNA: TGTGCCAGCAGCCACCCTCTCTCGACAGGACACCCGAACACCGGGGAGCTGTTTTTT; clone size: once; D gene: .; V gene: TRBV3-1/TRBV3-2; J gene: TRBJ2-2
CDR3 protein: CASSQVMGGNTEAFF; CDR3 DNA: TGCGCCAGCAGCCAAGTTATGGGGGGGAACACTGAAGCTTTCTTT; clone size: .; D gene: .; V gene: TRBV4-1; J gene: TRBJ1-1
CDR3 protein: CASSDPGGLAGWETQYF; CDR3 DNA: TGTGCCAGCAGCGACCCCGGGGGACTAGCGGGTTGGGAGACCCAGTACTTC; clone size: .; D gene: TRBD2; V gene: TRBV2; J gene: TRBJ2-5
CDR3 protein: CASTPYRDRSSYEQYF; CDR3 DNA: TGTGCCAGCACCCCTTACCGGGACAGGAGCTCCTACGAGCAGTACTTC; clone size: .; D gene: TRBD1; V gene: TRBV6-2/TRBV6-3; J gene: TRBJ2-7
CDR3 protein: CASSFGTGGLNIQYF; CDR3 DNA: TGTGCCAGCAGTTTTGGGACAGGGGGGTTGAACATTCAGTACTTC; clone size: once; D gene: TRBD1; V gene: TRBV28; J gene: TRBJ2-4
CDR3 protein: CASSWGQGTNTEAFF; CDR3 DNA: TGTGCCAGCAGTTGGGGACAGGGGACAAACACTGAAGCTTTCTTT; clone size: few; D gene: TRBD1; V gene: TRBV27; J gene: TRBJ1-1
CDR3 protein: CASSLTGGYGYTF; CDR3 DNA: TGTGCCAGCAGTTTGACAGGGGGATATGGCTACACCTTC; clone size: .; D gene: TRBD1; V gene: TRBV12-3/TRBV12-4; J gene: TRBJ1-2
CDR3 protein: CTSSQGRQGPGLALSYEQYF; CDR3 DNA: TGCACCAGCAGCCAAGGAAGACAGGGCCCGGGACTAGCCCTCTCCTACGAGCAGTACTTC; clone size: .; D gene: .; V gene: TRBV1; J gene: TRBJ2-7
CDR3 protein: CASSLQGSNTEAFF; CDR3 DNA: TGTGCCAGCAGCTTGCAGGGGTCGAACACTGAAGCTTTCTTT; clone size: .; D gene: .; V gene: TRBV5-4; J gene: TRBJ1-1
CDR3 protein: CASSGGGSGYEQYF; CDR3 DNA: TGTGCCAGCAGCGGGGGGGGTAGCGGGTACGAGCAGTACTTC; clone size: .; D gene: TRBD2; V gene: TRBV11-2; J gene: TRBJ2-7
CDR3 protein: CASRQRQARNTIYF; CDR3 DNA: TGTGCCAGCAGACAAAGACAGGCTAGAAACACCATATATTTT; clone size: .; D gene: .; V gene: TRBV6-5; J gene: TRBJ1-3
CDR3 protein: CASSFGGSVGYTF; CDR3 DNA: TGTGCCAGCAGTTTCGGCGGTTCGGTAGGCTACACCTTC; clone size: .; D gene: .; V gene: TRBV27; J gene: TRBJ1-2
CDR3 protein: CASSYERGNSPLHF; CDR3 DNA: TGTGCCAGCAGTTACGAAAGGGGGAATTCACCCCTCCACTTT; clone size: .; D gene: .; V gene: TRBV6-5; J gene: TRBJ1-6
CDR3 protein: CASSPGFNEKLFF; CDR3 DNA: TGTGCCAGCTCACCAGGCTTTAATGAAAAACTGTTTTTT; clone size: .; D gene: .; V gene: TRBV18; J gene: TRBJ1-4
CDR3 protein: CASSLRTGEQYF; CDR3 DNA: TGTGCCAGCAGTTTAAGAACAGGGGAGCAGTACTTC; clone size: .; D gene: TRBD1; V gene: TRBV12-3/TRBV12-4; J gene: TRBJ2-5
CDR3 protein: CASSLGQGAYEQYF; CDR3 DNA: TGTGCCAGCAGCTTGGGACAGGGGGCCTACGAGCAGTACTTC; clone size: .; D gene: TRBD1; V gene: TRBV5-4; J gene: TRBJ2-7
CDR3 protein: CASSIGTAGANVLTF; CDR3 DNA: TGTGCCAGTAGTATCGGAACAGCTGGGGCCAACGTCCTGACTTTC; clone size: .; D gene: .; V gene: TRBV19; J gene: TRBJ2-6
CDR3 protein: CASSRTGNSTDTQYF; CDR3 DNA: TGTGCCAGTAGTAGGACAGGGAATAGCACAGATACGCAGTATTTT; clone size: few; D gene: TRBD1; V gene: TRBV19; J gene: TRBJ2-3
CDR3 protein: CASSPTGGNEQFF; CDR3 DNA: TGTGCCAGCTCTCCAACAGGGGGGAATGAGCAGTTCTTC; clone size: .; D gene: TRBD1; V gene: TRBV18; J gene: TRBJ2-1
CDR3 protein: CASSLRQPPSEQYF; CDR3 DNA: TGTGCCAGCAGCTTACGACAGCCCCCCTCCGAGCAGTACTTC; clone size: .; D gene: .; V gene: TRBV7-9; J gene: TRBJ2-7
CDR3 protein: CASSYWALVAYNEQFF; CDR3 DNA: TGTGCCAGCAGTTACTGGGCGTTAGTAGCCTACAATGAGCAGTTCTTC; clone size: .; D gene: .; V gene: TRBV6-2/TRBV6-3; J gene: TRBJ2-1
CDR3 protein: CASSFSTGGTEAFF; CDR3 DNA: TGTGCCAGCAGCTTTTCGACAGGCGGCACTGAAGCTTTCTTT; clone size: few; D gene: .; V gene: TRBV7-3; J gene: TRBJ1-1
CDR3 protein: CASSPLKTGELGYGYTF; CDR3 DNA: TGTGCCAGCAGCCCTCTTAAGACAGGGGAGCTTGGCTATGGCTACACCTTC; clone size: .; D gene: TRBD1; V gene: TRBV3-1/TRBV3-2; J gene: TRBJ1-2
CDR3 protein: CASSLKQAYEQYF; CDR3 DNA: TGTGCCAGCAGCTTGAAACAGGCCTACGAGCAGTACTTC; clone size: .; D gene: .; V gene: TRBV5-4; J gene: TRBJ2-7
CDR3 protein: CASSQDRTGGANVLTF; CDR3 DNA: TGTGCCAGCAGCCAAGACAGGACAGGTGGGGCCAACGTCCTGACTTTC; clone size: few; D gene: TRBD1; V gene: TRBV3-1/TRBV3-2; J gene: TRBJ2-6
CDR3 protein: CASSPVSWEQYF; CDR3 DNA: TGTGCCAGCAGTCCAGTCTCCTGGGAGCAGTACTTC; clone size: .; D gene: .; V gene: TRBV11-1; J gene: TRBJ2-7
CDR3 protein: CASSERGGGQPQHF; CDR3 DNA: TGTGCCAGCAGTGAAAGAGGGGGTGGTCAGCCCCAGCATTTT; clone size: .; D gene: .; V gene: TRBV2; J gene: TRBJ1-5
CDR3 protein: CATSDCQDRARVRREAFF; CDR3 DNA: TGTGCCACCAGTGATTGTCAGGACAGGGCTCGTGTTCGGCGTGAAGCTTTCTTT; clone size: .; D gene: TRBD1; V gene: TRBV24-1; J gene: TRBJ1-1
CDR3 protein: CASSESSRAFGGPKDEKLFF; CDR3 DNA: TGCGCCAGCAGTGAGTCGAGCAGGGCCTTTGGGGGCCCCAAGGATGAAAAACTGTTTTTT; clone size: .; D gene: .; V gene: TRBV10-1; J gene: TRBJ1-4
CDR3 protein: CASSQRVFSYEQYF; CDR3 DNA: TGTGCCAGCAGCCAGCGGGTTTTCTCCTACGAGCAGTACTTC; clone size: .; D gene: .; V gene: TRBV6-2/TRBV6-3; J gene: TRBJ2-7
CDR3 protein: CASRGGLAGYNEQFF; CDR3 DNA: TGTGCCAGCAGGGGAGGACTAGCGGGATACAATGAGCAGTTCTTC; clone size: .; D gene: TRBD2; V gene: TRBV5-6; J gene: TRBJ2-1
CDR3 protein: CASRAEHHSGNTIYF; CDR3 DNA: TGTGCCAGTAGGGCGGAGCATCACTCTGGAAACACCATATATTTT; clone size: .; D gene: .; V gene: TRBV19; J gene: TRBJ1-3
CDR3 protein: CASSLGTEYEKLFF; CDR3 DNA: TGTGCCAGCAGCTTGGGGACAGAGTATGAAAAACTGTTTTTT; clone size: .; D gene: .; V gene: TRBV5-6; J gene: TRBJ1-4
CDR3 protein: CASSVGEGRYNEQFF; CDR3 DNA: TGTGCCAGTAGTGTAGGGGAGGGCCGATACAATGAGCAGTTCTTC; clone size: .; D gene: TRBD2; V gene: TRBV19; J gene: TRBJ2-1
CDR3 protein: CASSTDQTAFF; CDR3 DNA: TGTGCCAGCAGCACAGACCAGACAGCTTTCTTT; clone size: .; D gene: .; V gene: TRBV5-6; J gene: TRBJ1-1
CDR3 protein: CASSQEMGLAGGGTDTQYF; CDR3 DNA: TGTGCCAGCAGCCAAGAAATGGGACTAGCGGGAGGTGGGACAGATACGCAGTATTTT; clone size: few; D gene: TRBD2; V gene: TRBV3-1/TRBV3-2; J gene: TRBJ2-3
CDR3 protein: CASSPGHGTDTQYF; CDR3 DNA: TGTGCCAGCTCACCGGGACATGGCACAGATACGCAGTATTTT; clone size: .; D gene: .; V gene: TRBV18; J gene: TRBJ2-3